The 7 T cell receptor beta chains in this list originate from one sample, sequenced in a study of CXCR3-negative and CXCR3-positive naive CD8 T cells. Libraries of TRB cDNA were made by 5' RACE and carried UMIs. TCRdb reprocessed the 5' RACE reads and keeps a single row for each CDR3 protein, giving no DNA. This sample's table has about 120,000 distinct CDR3 sequences. The source material was naive CXCR3- CD8+ T cells from blood. The subset was: CD45RO-CCR7+CD27+CD95- naive CD8+ T cells lacking CXCR3 (TNR3-). The source of these receptors is a human donor in good health. Some clones in this sample may be carry-over from other donors' samples.

The chain has TRBV3-1 and TRBJ2-7; TCRdb's D call of TRBD1 is untestable without DNA. Germline-derived CDR1 and CDR2 are LGHDT and YNNKEL (reference sequence). This CDR3 region has 14 residues. The CDR3 region is CASSPGHATYEQYF.

The chain joins TRBV29-1 to TRBJ2-2. The germline V gene encodes CDR1 SQVTM and CDR2 ANQGSEA. CDR3 size: 15 residues. CDR3: CSVEETGSGTGELFF.

This chain uses TRBV7-8 with TRBJ1-1. The CDR3 totals 14 residues. Looked up from germline, CDR1 is SGHVS and CDR2 is FQNEAQ. The CDR3 spells CASSPSQQFTEAFF.

The chain has TRBV9 and TRBJ1-1; the TCRdb D gene call, TRBD1, has no DNA to confirm it. The CDR3 loop spans 15 amino acids. CDR1 and CDR2 (germline): SGDLS, YYNGEE. The CDR3 spells CASSKRDSWDTEAFF.

This CDR3 reads CASSPGYGYTF. The chain combines TRBV12-3 or TRBV12-4 with TRBJ1-2; the D call of TRBD1 rests on TCRdb alone, since no DNA is present to check it. The CDR3 sequence is 11 residues long.

The V call is TRBV6-5, the J call TRBJ2-7; TCRdb picks TRBD1, but there is no DNA to check that call. This CDR3 is 16 amino acids long. Germline CDR1 reads MNHEY; CDR2 reads SVGAGI. The CDR3 protein is CASSYSPGGSSYEQYF.

The rearrangement joins TRBV29-1 to TRBJ2-5. The CDR3 is 12 residues long. CDR1 is SQVTM, CDR2 ANQGSEA, per germline. This chain's CDR3 is CSVVSDQETQYF.